The clone carrying this T cell receptor beta chain was detected ten times or more. Antigen: not known. This sample was taken from a study of Graves' ophthalmopathy and Graves' hyperthyroidism. General study results and limits: Ophthalmopathy could be told apart from stable hyperthyroidism by a 13-signature model (around 88% sensitivity, around 78% specificity).

Trimming removed 3 bases at V and 3 bases at J, with 15 bases between. The CDR3 has 17 amino acids. Germline V gene sequence: CDR1 MGHRA, CDR2 YSYEKL. RNA transcripts yielded amplified TCR beta CDR3 regions. HTBI primers were employed in first-round RT-PCR, then a second-round multiplex PCR followed. TCRdb called the multiplex PCR reads again in MiXCR, with one record for every CDR3 protein. The sample holds about 620,000 distinct CDR3 sequences, approximately 22% seen once. Sequenced: peripheral blood. The TCR originated in a woman aged 18-29 years with stable Graves' hyperthyroidism. Some clones in this sample may be carry-over from other donors' samples. The chain couples TRBV4-1 to TRBJ1-6; D not certain. This CDR3 reads CASSQAVTRVYNSPLHF. Written as DNA, the CDR3 is TGCGCCAGCAGCCAGGCTGTGACGAGGGTCTATAATTCACCCCTCCACTTT.